This record covers a single T cell receptor beta chain. The sample is drawn from a study of blood T cell repertoires in COVID-19. The overall study: Acute-phase and convalescent COVID-19 samples originated in the United States, Italy and Spain. T cells, B-cell-depleted T cells, or PBMCs supplied cDNA or gDNA.

In the source study's methods: Estimation of nucleated cell counts relied on the amplification of reference gene primers. The data were produced by immunoSEQ multiplex PCR, yet TCRdb's version contains in-frame clones alone and is incomplete. V and J calls and clone size follow that table, whereas D and trimming were derived from the DNA. The repertoire holds roughly 68,000 clones, roughly 80% seen once, with approximately 8.8% in the top ten. Germline loops: CDR1 MNHEY, CDR2 SVGEGT. CDR3 length: 15 residues. V lost 2 bases and J lost 7, with 15 bases in between. The chain joins TRBV6-2 or TRBV6-3 to TRBJ2-1; D remains unclear. The sequence was collected from a man in his forties or fifties with active COVID-19. The sample comprised peripheral blood. The CDR3 nucleotides are TGTGCCAGCAGTTACCCCTTAAGAGGTCGGAATGAGCAGTTCTTC. Translated: CASSYPLRGRNEQFF.